This TCR beta chain was identified in a study of a mutant IDH1 vaccine in newly diagnosed glioma. Background on the study: Every participant had undergone radiotherapy, temozolomide, or both before, and most underwent both.

CDR1 is LNHDA and CDR2 is SQIVND in the germline V gene (reference sequence). With V trimmed by 10 bases and J by 2 bases, 5 bases remained unmatched. The CDR3 length is 12 residues. The sample's time point: week 35, safety follow-up. A single vaccine dose contained 300 ug of mutant IDH1 20-mer peptide, and topical imiquimod was used with it. As to this clone: Its specificity is unknown.

Sequencing was performed with immunoSEQ multiplex PCR; in TCRdb, only in-frame clones are kept and a portion is missing. Of about 54,000 clones in the sample, roughly 80% were seen once. The chain uses TRBV19 and TRBJ2-7, with 7 bases that match TRBD1. The clonotype comes from a woman in her late teens or twenties with glioma. The sample in question was PBMCs, obtained from a glioma patient whose treatment included an IDH1 peptide vaccine. The chain's CDR3 is CATQTGTYEQYF. The CDR3 DNA reads TGTGCCACCCAGACAGGGACCTACGAGCAGTACTTC. Full variable domain (missing parts from reference TRBV19 and TRBJ2-7): DGGITQSPKYLFRKEGQNVTLSCEQNLNHDAMYWYRQDPGQGLRLIYYSQIVNDFQKGDIAEGYSVSREKKESFPLTVTSAQKNPTAFYLCATQTGTYEQYFGPGTRLTVT.